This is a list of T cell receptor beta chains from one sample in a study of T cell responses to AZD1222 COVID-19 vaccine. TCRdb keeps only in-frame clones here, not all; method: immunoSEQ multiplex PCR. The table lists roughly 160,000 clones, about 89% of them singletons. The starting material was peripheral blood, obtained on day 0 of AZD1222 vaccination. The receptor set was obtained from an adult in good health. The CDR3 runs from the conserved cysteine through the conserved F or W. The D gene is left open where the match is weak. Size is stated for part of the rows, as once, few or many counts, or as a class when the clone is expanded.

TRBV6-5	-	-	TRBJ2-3	TGTGCCAGCATTTCGGGACATAGCGCAGATACGCAGTATTTT	CASISGHSADTQYF
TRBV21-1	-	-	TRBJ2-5	TGTGCCAGCAGACAGCCCCAGACAGAGACCCAGTACTTC	CASRQPQTETQYF
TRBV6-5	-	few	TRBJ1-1	TGTGCCAGCCGACGGAGGGGGGGGCCGATCACTGAAGCTTTCTTT	CASRRRGGPITEAFF
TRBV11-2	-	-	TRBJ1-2	TGTGCCAGCAGCCCCTATCGGGATCCCTATGGCTACACCTTC	CASSPYRDPYGYTF
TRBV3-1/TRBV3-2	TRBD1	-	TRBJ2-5	TGTGCCAGCAGCCGACAGGGAATGGGAGAGACCCAGTACTTC	CASSRQGMGETQYF
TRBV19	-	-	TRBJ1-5	TGTGCCAGTAGTCCCCAGGGTAGCAATCAGCCCCAGCATTTT	CASSPQGSNQPQHF
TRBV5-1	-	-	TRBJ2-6	TGCGCCAGCAGCTCCGGTGGGTGGGTTGGGGCCAACGTCCTGACTTTC	CASSSGGWVGANVLTF
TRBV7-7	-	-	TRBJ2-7	TGTGCTAGCAGCCATCCCCCGGGCTACGAGCAGTACTTC	CASSHPPGYEQYF
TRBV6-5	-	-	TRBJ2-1	TGTGCCAGCAGGCGTGAGGGCCCTCGATGGAATGAGCAGTTCTTC	CASRREGPRWNEQFF
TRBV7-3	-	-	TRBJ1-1	TGTGCCAGCAGCTCCCCCGGGACGGTGAACACTGAAGCTTTCTTT	CASSSPGTVNTEAFF
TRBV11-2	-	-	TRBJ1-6	TGTGCCAGCAGCGCTGAACGTAATTCACCCCTCCACTTT	CASSAERNSPLHF
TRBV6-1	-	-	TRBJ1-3	TGTGCCAGCAGTGAATTACGAGGGTGGTCTGGAAACACCATATATTTT	CASSELRGWSGNTIYF
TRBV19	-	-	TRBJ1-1	TGTGCCAGTAGTATAGATAACAGAAACACTGAAGCTTTCTTT	CASSIDNRNTEAFF
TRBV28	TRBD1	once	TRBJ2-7	TGTGCCAGCAGTTCCCGGACAGGTAGAACCCACGAGCAGTACTTC	CASSSRTGRTHEQYF
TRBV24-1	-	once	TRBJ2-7	TGTGCCACCAGTGCAGGGACCTACGAGCAGTACTTC	CATSAGTYEQYF
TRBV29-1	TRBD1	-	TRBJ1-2	TGCAGCGCCCGACAGGGGGCTAATGGCTACACCTTC	CSARQGANGYTF
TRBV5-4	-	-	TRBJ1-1	TGTGCCAGCAGATCCAAGCCGAACACTGAAGCTTTCTTT	CASRSKPNTEAFF
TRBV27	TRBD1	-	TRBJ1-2	TGTGCCAGCAGTTACGGGACAGGGGTTTACGGCTACACCTTC	CASSYGTGVYGYTF
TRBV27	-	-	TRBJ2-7	TGTGCCAGCAGTTTAAATTTCGGGAGCTCCTACGAGCAGTACTTC	CASSLNFGSSYEQYF
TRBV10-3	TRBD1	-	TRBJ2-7	TGTGCCATCAGCCCGGACAGGGGAGACGAGCAGTACTTC	CAISPDRGDEQYF
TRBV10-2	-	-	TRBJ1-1	TGCGCCAGCAGTGAAACATCACAGGGCCAGGAGACTGAAGCTTTCTTT	CASSETSQGQETEAFF
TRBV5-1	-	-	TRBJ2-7	TGCGCCAGCAGCACCAACAACCAGGGATTCGAGCAGTACTTC	CASSTNNQGFEQYF
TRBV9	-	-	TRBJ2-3	TGTGCCAGCAGAGCTACAGGGCTGAGCACAGATACGCAGTATTTT	CASRATGLSTDTQYF
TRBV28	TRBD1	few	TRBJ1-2	TGTGCCAGCAGTTATCAACAGGGGGTAAACTATGGCTACACCTTC	CASSYQQGVNYGYTF
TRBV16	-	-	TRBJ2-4	TGTGCCAGCAGCCAATTCGGTAGGTCGGACAAAAACATTCAGTACTTC	CASSQFGRSDKNIQYF
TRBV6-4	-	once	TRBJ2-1	TGTGCCAGCAGTATTGTATGGGGGCATGAGCAGTTCTTC	CASSIVWGHEQFF
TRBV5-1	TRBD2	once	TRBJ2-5	TGCGCCAGCAGTCCCGGCGGGAGCGGACTCCAAGAGACCCAGTACTTC	CASSPGGSGLQETQYF
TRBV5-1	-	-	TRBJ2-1	TGCGCCAGCAGCGTTACAGGGACGAATGAGCAGTTCTTC	CASSVTGTNEQFF
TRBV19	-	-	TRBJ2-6	TGTGCCAGTAGTATAGATTCGAACTCTGGGGCCAACGTCCTGACTTTC	CASSIDSNSGANVLTF
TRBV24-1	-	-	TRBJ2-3	TGTGCCACCAGTGATTTGCCAGGGGTTACGCAGTATTTT	CATSDLPGVTQYF
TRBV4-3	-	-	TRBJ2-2	TGCGCCAGCAGCCAACCTGCCGGGACGCCGAACACCGGGGAGCTGTTTTTT	CASSQPAGTPNTGELFF
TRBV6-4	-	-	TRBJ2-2	TGTGCCAGCAGTGACCCGGGCAGCATCACCGGGGAGCTGTTTTTT	CASSDPGSITGELFF
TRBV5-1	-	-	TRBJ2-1	TGCGCCAGCAGCTTGGCCGGAGGGACCGGCAATGAGCAGTTCTTC	CASSLAGGTGNEQFF
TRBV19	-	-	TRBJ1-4	TGTGCCAGTAGTATCGATGGGCACCTTTTGAATGAAAAACTGTTTTTT	CASSIDGHLLNEKLFF
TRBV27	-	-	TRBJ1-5	TGTGCCAGCAGTTTATACCGGGGCAATCAGCCCCAGCATTTT	CASSLYRGNQPQHF
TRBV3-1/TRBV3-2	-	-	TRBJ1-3	TGTGCCAGCAGCCAAGATCGGGGGGGCGGCTCTGGAAACACCATATATTTT	CASSQDRGGGSGNTIYF
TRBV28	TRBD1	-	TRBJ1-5	TGTGCCAGCAGTTGGGCCTATAGGGGGCCGGCCCAGCATTTT	CASSWAYRGPAQHF
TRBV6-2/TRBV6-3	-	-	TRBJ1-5	TGTGCCAGCAGTTACCAGGCCCAAGGACAGCCCCAGCATTTT	CASSYQAQGQPQHF
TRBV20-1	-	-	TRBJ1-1	TGCAGTGCTAGTCACATGGGCAGATCTCTCTTT	CSASHMGRSLF
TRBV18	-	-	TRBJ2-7	TGTGCCAGCTCACCAGGTACTCAGGGAAGAAGGCGCGAGCAGTACTTC	CASSPGTQGRRREQYF
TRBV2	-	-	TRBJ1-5	TGTGCCAGCAGTGGGGACACCGTCAATCAGCCCCAGCATTTT	CASSGDTVNQPQHF
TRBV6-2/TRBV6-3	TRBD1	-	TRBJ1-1	TGTGCCAGCAGCCGGGACAGCATGAACACTGAAGCTTTCTTT	CASSRDSMNTEAFF
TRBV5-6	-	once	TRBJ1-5	TGTGCCAGCAGCTTGGGTGTTACTACCAATCAGCCCCAGCATTTT	CASSLGVTTNQPQHF
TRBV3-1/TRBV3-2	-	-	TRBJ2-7	TGTGCCAGCAGCCATAGGACGCCGTCCTACGAGCAGTACTTC	CASSHRTPSYEQYF
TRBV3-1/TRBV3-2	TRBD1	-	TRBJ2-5	TGTGCCAGCAGCCACAAGACAGGGGTGGGAGTGGAGACCCAGTACTTC	CASSHKTGVGVETQYF
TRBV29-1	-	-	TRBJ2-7	TGCAGCGTTGAAGGGAAAGACGGAGAGTACGAGCAGTACTTC	CSVEGKDGEYEQYF
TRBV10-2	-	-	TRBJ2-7	TGCGCCAGCAGTGGGGGCTACGAGCAGTACTTC	CASSGGYEQYF
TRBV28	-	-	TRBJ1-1	TGTGCCAGCAGCGGACCGGGGCAGAAGAGTGAAGCTTTCTTT	CASSGPGQKSEAFF
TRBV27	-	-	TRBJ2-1	TGTGCCAGCAGTCCATCCGGGACTCCCGGATACAATGAGCAGTTCTTC	CASSPSGTPGYNEQFF
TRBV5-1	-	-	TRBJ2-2	TGCGCCAGCAGCCCCGTAACGGGAGCTCCCGGGGAGCTGTTTTTT	CASSPVTGAPGELFF
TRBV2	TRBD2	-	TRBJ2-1	TGTGCCAGCAGCCGCAACGGGCTAGCGGGAGGGGATGAGCAGTTCTTC	CASSRNGLAGGDEQFF
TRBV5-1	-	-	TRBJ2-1	TGCGCCAGCAGCTTGGGGTGGGACCGCTCCTACAATGAGCAGTTCTTC	CASSLGWDRSYNEQFF
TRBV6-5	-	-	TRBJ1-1	TGTGCCAGCAGAATAAAGATGAACACTGAAGCTTTCTTT	CASRIKMNTEAFF